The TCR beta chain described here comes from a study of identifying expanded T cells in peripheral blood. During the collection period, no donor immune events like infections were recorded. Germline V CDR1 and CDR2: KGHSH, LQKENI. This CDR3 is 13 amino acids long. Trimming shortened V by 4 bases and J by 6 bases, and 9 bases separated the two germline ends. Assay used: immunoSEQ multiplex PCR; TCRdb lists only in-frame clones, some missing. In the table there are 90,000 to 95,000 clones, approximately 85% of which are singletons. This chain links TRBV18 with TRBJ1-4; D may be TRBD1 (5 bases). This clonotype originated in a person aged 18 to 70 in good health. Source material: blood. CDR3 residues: CASSLGTDEKLFF. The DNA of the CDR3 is TGTGCCAGCTCACTCGGGACGGATGAAAAACTGTTTTTT.